This paragraph reports one T cell receptor beta chain. These data originate in a study of blood T cell repertoires in COVID-19. Authors' processing steps: Amplification from reference gene primers served as the basis for estimated nucleated cell counts. Generated by immunoSEQ multiplex PCR, the TCRdb table keeps only in-frame clones and is missing some. Clone size and V and J calls were adopted from that table, with D and trimming inferred from the DNA. Among about 120,000 clones, under 80% were seen once, and the ten largest hold 2% to 3%. Input material: peripheral blood. The clonotype was recovered from a man aged 45-65 years with acute or convalescent COVID-19.

DNA of the CDR3: TGTGCCAGCAGCCAAGATCTGTACAGGGCTTCACCCCTCCACTTT. It specifies CASSQDLYRASPLHF. The rearrangement links TRBV3-1 (or the pseudogene TRBV3-2) to TRBJ1-6, with D possibly matching TRBD1 (6 bases). The V gene's germline CDR1 is LGHDT and CDR2 YNNKEL (reference sequence). V lost 0 bases to trimming and J lost 9 bases, with 12 bases between them. This CDR3 contains 15 residues.